Listed below are T cell receptor beta chains from one sample, sequenced in a study of cytomegalovirus exposure and HLA in healthy donors. Assay used: immunoSEQ multiplex PCR; TCRdb lists only in-frame clones, some missing. The table has about 160,000 clones, just under 80% seen once. Material for sequencing was PBMCs. These receptors all come from a woman aged 50 to 60 in good health and CMV-seronegative. Each CDR3 is given with its conserved first and last residue. The D gene is left open where the match is weak. Size is omitted from some rows. Given values are once, few, many or a class for expanded clones.

.,TRBJ1-2,.,TRBV9,TGTGCCAGCAGCGCCGGATGGGGCGGGATTAACTATGGCTACACCTTC,CASSAGWGGINYGYTF
.,TRBJ2-3,TRBD1,TRBV11-2,TGTGCCAGCAGACCCTCCGGGACAGGGTTAGATACGCAGTATTTT,CASRPSGTGLDTQYF
.,TRBJ1-2,.,TRBV9,TGTGCCAGCAGCGTAAGCAGCGGACAGCTCTATGGCTACACCTTC,CASSVSSGQLYGYTF
.,TRBJ2-6,.,TRBV2,TGTGCCAGCAGCCCGAGAGGATTAGGAACTGGGGCCAACGTCCTGACTTTC,CASSPRGLGTGANVLTF
.,TRBJ2-2,TRBD2,TRBV5-1,TGCGCCAGCAGCTTGGCGGCGGGGGGGCGAGCCGGGGAGCTGTTTTTT,CASSLAAGGRAGELFF
.,TRBJ1-2,.,TRBV9,TGTGCCAGCAGTGAACAGGGTTTATTCGGCTATGGCTACACCTTC,CASSEQGLFGYGYTF
once,TRBJ1-2,TRBD1,TRBV19,TGTGCCAGTAGACTGACAGGGGGTAACTATGGCTACACCTTC,CASRLTGGNYGYTF
.,TRBJ2-3,TRBD2,TRBV27,TGTGCCAGCAGTTCGATACGACTAGCCCCTAGCACAGATACGCAGTATTTT,CASSSIRLAPSTDTQYF
.,TRBJ2-5,TRBD2,TRBV7-3,TGTGCCAGCAGCCTCTTGGGCAGCGGGGGGGCTGAGACCCAGTACTTC,CASSLLGSGGAETQYF
.,TRBJ2-1,TRBD2,TRBV29-1,TGCAGCGTGGCCAGGGCGGGGGGGCTCAACAATGAGCAGTTCTTC,CSVARAGGLNNEQFF
.,TRBJ2-7,TRBD2,TRBV15,TGTGCCACCAGCAGAGTCGGGCTAGCGGGGAACTTCTACGAGCAGTACTTC,CATSRVGLAGNFYEQYF
.,TRBJ2-7,TRBD1,TRBV18,TGTGCCAGCTCACTGGGACAGGGGGCATACGAGCAGTACTTC,CASSLGQGAYEQYF
.,TRBJ1-5,.,TRBV15,TGTGCCACCAGCAGAGATCGGGGTCCAAATCAGCCCCAGCATTTT,CATSRDRGPNQPQHF
.,TRBJ1-2,.,TRBV5-4,TGTGCCAGCAGCTTGGGAGGGTTTAGGGGCTACACCTTC,CASSLGGFRGYTF
few,TRBJ2-1,.,TRBV21-1,TGTGCCAGCAGCAAAGCTGGGCGGGAGAGCTCCTACAATGAGCAGTTCTTC,CASSKAGRESSYNEQFF
.,TRBJ1-1,.,TRBV19,TGTGCCAGCGCAGGGGCCCTGAACACTGAAGCTTTCTTT,CASAGALNTEAFF
.,TRBJ2-2,TRBD1,TRBV19,TGTGCCATCAGACAGGGGGAGGGGACCGGGGAGCTGTTTTTT,CAIRQGEGTGELFF
.,TRBJ2-7,.,TRBV2,TGTGCCAGCCAGACAGAACCAAACTCCTACGAGCAGTACTTC,CASQTEPNSYEQYF
.,TRBJ1-1,.,TRBV18,TGTGCCAGCTCACCCCCAAATCAGAGGGACACTGAAGCTTTCTTT,CASSPPNQRDTEAFF
.,TRBJ1-1,TRBD1,TRBV4-1,TGCGCCAGCAGCCAAATCCGACAGGGGGCTAGCACTGAAGCTTTCTTT,CASSQIRQGASTEAFF
.,TRBJ2-7,TRBD2,TRBV5-1,TGCGCCAGCAGCTTGGTAGCGGGAGTGTACGAGCAGTACTTC,CASSLVAGVYEQYF
.,TRBJ1-4,.,TRBV7-9,TGTGCCAGCAGCTTAACTGGTCTTGTCACTAATGAAAAACTGTTTTTT,CASSLTGLVTNEKLFF
.,TRBJ2-1,.,TRBV29-1,TGCAGCTCAGGGGAAGTTGAGCAGTTCTTC,CSSGEVEQFF
.,TRBJ1-4,.,TRBV11-2,TGTGCCAGCAGCTTATTCGGAGGGCGCGGCTCCAGCAACGAAAAACTGTTTTTT,CASSLFGGRGSSNEKLFF
once,TRBJ2-1,TRBD2,TRBV4-3,TGCGCCAGCAGCCAAGATCTCGGGGGCGGGGGGTTCGATGAGCAGTTCTTC,CASSQDLGGGGFDEQFF
.,TRBJ2-1,TRBD2,TRBV7-2,TGTGCCAGCAGCTTAGCTCTAGCGGGAGTCGCGCAGTTCTTC,CASSLALAGVAQFF
few,TRBJ2-1,.,TRBV5-1,TGCGCCAGCAGCTGGGACTCCTTTGCTAGTGAGCAGTTCTTC,CASSWDSFASEQFF
.,TRBJ2-1,TRBD2,TRBV6-4,TGTGCCAGCAGTGACGCTAGCGGGGCTCCCTACAATGAGCAGTTCTTC,CASSDASGAPYNEQFF
.,TRBJ2-7,.,TRBV27,TGTGCCAGCGGCCTCTACGAGCAGTACTTC,CASGLYEQYF
.,TRBJ2-7,TRBD1,TRBV28,TGTGCCAGCAGTCGACAGGGCCTGGAGCAGTACTTC,CASSRQGLEQYF
.,TRBJ1-5,.,TRBV6-4,TGTGCCAGCAGTTTCCCGGCGGACAGATTACAAAATCAGCCCCAGCATTTT,CASSFPADRLQNQPQHF
.,TRBJ1-2,.,TRBV6-5,TGTGCCAGCAGAGCGACCGGACTAGACTATGGCTACACCTTC,CASRATGLDYGYTF
.,TRBJ1-3,TRBD1,TRBV9,TGTGCCAGCAGCGCAGGGGGCTCTGGAAACACCATATATTTT,CASSAGGSGNTIYF
.,TRBJ1-2,TRBD1,TRBV5-6,TGTGCCAGCAGGTCGACAGGGGCTCTCTATGGCTACACCTTC,CASRSTGALYGYTF
.,TRBJ2-5,TRBD2,TRBV4-1,TGCGCCAGCAGCCCCGGGACTAGCCAGGTCACCCGCCAAGAGACCCAGTACTTC,CASSPGTSQVTRQETQYF
.,TRBJ2-7,TRBD2,TRBV5-1,TGCGCCAGCAGCTGGGGGAATAGCGGGAGTTCGGACGAGCAGTACTTC,CASSWGNSGSSDEQYF